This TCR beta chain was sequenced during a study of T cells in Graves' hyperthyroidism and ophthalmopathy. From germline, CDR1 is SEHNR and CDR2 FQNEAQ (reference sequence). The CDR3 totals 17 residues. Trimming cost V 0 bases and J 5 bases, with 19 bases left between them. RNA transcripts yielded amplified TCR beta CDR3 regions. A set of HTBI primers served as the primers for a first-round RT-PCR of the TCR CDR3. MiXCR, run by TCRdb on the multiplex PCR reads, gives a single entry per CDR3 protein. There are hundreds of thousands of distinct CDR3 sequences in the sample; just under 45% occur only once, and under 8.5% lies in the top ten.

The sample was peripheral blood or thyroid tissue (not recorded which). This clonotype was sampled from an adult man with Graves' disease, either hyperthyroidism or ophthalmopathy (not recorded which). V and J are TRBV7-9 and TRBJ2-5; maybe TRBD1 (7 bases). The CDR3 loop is CASSLAVGGAAGETQYF. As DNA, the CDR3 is TGTGCCAGCAGCTTAGCTGTAGGGGGCGCGGCGGGGGAGACCCAGTACTTC.